This record looks at one TCR beta chain sequence and its context. The target antigen is unknown. Germline-derived CDR1 and CDR2 are LGHNA and YNFKEQ. There are 18 residues in the CDR3. V shed 0 bases and J 3 bases; nucleotides not matched to a gene: 11. This entry belongs to a study of Tregs in tolerant kidney transplant recipients. The study, taken as a whole, reports: Some patients' samples used different primers over time, so nucleotide sequences weren't comparable. Findings come from small patient numbers and require larger validation.

TCRdb keeps only in-frame clones here, not all; method: immunoSEQ multiplex PCR. The sample consists of around 70,000 clones, roughly 92% of them appearing once. Thawed PBMCs were FACS-sorted into unstimulated CD4+CD25+CD127- regulatory T cells, CD4+CD25- non-regulatory cells, CD4 and CD8 cells. Sample: CD8+ T cells from blood, taken before the transplant. The TCR sequence derives from a human donor who received a combined kidney and bone marrow transplant. The rearrangement links TRBV4-2 to TRBJ2-7, with 10 positions matching TRBD1. The CDR3 loop reads CASSQDPRGTGVFYEQYF. The CDR3 DNA reads TGTGCCAGCAGCCAAGATCCAAGAGGGACAGGGGTTTTCTACGAGCAGTACTTC.